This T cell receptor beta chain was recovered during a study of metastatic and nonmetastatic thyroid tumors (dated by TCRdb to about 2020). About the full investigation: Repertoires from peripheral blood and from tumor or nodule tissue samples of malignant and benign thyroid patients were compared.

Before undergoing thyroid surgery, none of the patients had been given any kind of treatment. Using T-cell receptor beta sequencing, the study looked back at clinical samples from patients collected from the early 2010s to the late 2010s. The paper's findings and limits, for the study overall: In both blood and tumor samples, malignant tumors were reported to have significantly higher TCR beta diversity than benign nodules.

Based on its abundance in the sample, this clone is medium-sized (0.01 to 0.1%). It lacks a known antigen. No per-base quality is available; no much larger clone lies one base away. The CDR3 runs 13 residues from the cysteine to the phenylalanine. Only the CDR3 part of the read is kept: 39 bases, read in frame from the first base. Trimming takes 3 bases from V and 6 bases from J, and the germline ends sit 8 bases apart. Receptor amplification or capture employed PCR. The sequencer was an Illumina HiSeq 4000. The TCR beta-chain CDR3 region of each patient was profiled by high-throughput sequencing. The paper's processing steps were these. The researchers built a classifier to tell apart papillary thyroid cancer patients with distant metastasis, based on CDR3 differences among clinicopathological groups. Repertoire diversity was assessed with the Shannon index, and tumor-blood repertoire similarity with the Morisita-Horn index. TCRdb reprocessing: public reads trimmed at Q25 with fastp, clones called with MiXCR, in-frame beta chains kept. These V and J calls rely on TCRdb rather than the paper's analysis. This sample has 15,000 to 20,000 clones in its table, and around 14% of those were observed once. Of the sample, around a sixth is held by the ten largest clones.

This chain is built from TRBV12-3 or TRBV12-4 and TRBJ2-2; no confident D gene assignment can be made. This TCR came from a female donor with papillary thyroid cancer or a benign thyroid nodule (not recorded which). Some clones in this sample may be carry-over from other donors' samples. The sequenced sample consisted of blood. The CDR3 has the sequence CASSFWDSGELFF. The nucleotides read TGTGCCAGCAGTTTTTGGGATTCCGGGGAGCTGTTTTTT.